The present T cell receptor beta chain was sequenced within a study of T-cell memory formation after mild COVID-19. General observations from the study: Clonal second-wave expansions that peaked on day 37 had unconfirmed SARS-CoV-2 specificity. Shrinking CD4+ clones resided mostly in CM and EM, and CD8+ ones in EMRA.

TCRdb re-analysed the 5' RACE reads in MiXCR, keeping a single row per CDR3 protein. Of about 340,000 distinct CDR3 sequences in the sample, over 10% were seen once. This clonotype appeared a few times. Its antigen is not known. Germline loops: CDR1 ENHRY, CDR2 SYGVKD. V lost 4 bases and J lost 9, with 13 bases in between. The CDR3 consists of 13 residues. Sequencing was carried out using PBMCs or a T cell subset sorted from them (not recorded which). The TCR originated in a man between 18 and 29 years old who had mild COVID-19 (a few samples of this study predate the infection). Cell type and time point are not known. V is TRBV10-3 and J is TRBJ2-1; the D gene could be TRBD1 or TRBD2 (6 bases each). The CDR3 bases are TGTGCCATCAGTGTAGAGGGGGGCAGTGAGCAGTTCTTC. Its translation is CAISVEGGSEQFF.